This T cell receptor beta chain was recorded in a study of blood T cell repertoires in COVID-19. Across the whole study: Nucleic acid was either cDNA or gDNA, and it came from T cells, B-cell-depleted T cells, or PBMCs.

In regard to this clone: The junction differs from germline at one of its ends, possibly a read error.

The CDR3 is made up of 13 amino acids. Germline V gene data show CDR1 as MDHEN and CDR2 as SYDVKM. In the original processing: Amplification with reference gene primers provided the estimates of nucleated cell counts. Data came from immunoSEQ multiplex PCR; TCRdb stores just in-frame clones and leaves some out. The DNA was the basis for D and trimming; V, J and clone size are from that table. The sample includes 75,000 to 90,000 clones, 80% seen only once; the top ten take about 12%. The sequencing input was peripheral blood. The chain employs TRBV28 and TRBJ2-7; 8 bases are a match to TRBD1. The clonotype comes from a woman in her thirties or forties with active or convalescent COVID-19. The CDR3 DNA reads TGTACCAGCAGCCAGGCAGGACAGGGCGAGCAGTACTTC. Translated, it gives CTSSQAGQGEQYF.